This T cell receptor beta chain was obtained from a study of PD-L1 blockade in urothelial cancer. In the study overall: Analyses were performed on blood at 3 weeks after treatment start (the second dose) and at 6 weeks.

Deletions cut 5 bases from V and 3 bases from J, with 14 bases between. Germline CDR1 is SNHLY and CDR2 is FYNNEI. CDR3 length equals 14 residues. The time point here: pretreatment peripheral blood. The assay was immunoSEQ multiplex PCR, and TCRdb's table has in-frame clones only and misses some. The sample has 70,000 or so clones, 90% seen once. This receptor was taken from a man between 70 and 80 years old with urothelial cancer. The chain joins TRBV2 to TRBJ2-7, with D possibly being TRBD2 (6 bases). The sequencing here drew on PBMCs, taken around atezolizumab (anti-PD-L1) treatment. DNA of the CDR3: TGTGCCAGCAGTCTTCTAGCGCCTCGCTACGAGCAGTACTTC. Translating it yields CASSLLAPRYEQYF.